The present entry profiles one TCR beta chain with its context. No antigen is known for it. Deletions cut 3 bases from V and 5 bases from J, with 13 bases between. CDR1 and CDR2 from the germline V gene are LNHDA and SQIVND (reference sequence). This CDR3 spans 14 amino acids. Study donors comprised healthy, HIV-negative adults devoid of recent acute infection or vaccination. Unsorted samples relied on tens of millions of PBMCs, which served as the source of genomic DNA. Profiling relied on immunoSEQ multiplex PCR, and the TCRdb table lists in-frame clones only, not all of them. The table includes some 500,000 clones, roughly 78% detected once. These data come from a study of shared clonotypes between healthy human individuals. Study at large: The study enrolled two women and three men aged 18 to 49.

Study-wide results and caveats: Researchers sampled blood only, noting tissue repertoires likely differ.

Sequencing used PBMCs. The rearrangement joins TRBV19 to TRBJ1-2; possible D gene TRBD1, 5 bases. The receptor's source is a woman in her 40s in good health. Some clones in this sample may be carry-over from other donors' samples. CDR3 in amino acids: CASSIEGSGYGYTF. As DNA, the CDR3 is TGTGCCAGTAGTATTGAGGGGTCTGGGTATGGCTACACCTTC.